These T cell receptor beta chains were read from a single sample in a study of T cell clones after liver transplantation. Generated by immunoSEQ multiplex PCR, the TCRdb table keeps only in-frame clones and is missing some. The table has 40,000 to 55,000 clones, roughly 74% seen once; the top ten hold around 9.4%. This sample comprised CD4+ T cells from blood, obtained roughly 55 months after liver transplant. The receptor source for this set is a human patient who received a liver transplant. Some T cells may be supplied by the graft donor. Each CDR3 is given with its conserved first and last residue. D genes are given only for firm matches. Rows may omit the clone size; those that give it use once, few, many or a size class.

j_call,v_call,d_call,clone_size,cdr3_nt,cdr3_aa
TRBJ2-5,TRBV2,TRBD2,NA,TGTGCCAGCAGTCCCTGGACTAGCGGGGGGGCCGGAAAAGAGACCCAGTACTTC,CASSPWTSGGAGKETQYF
TRBJ1-1,TRBV15,NA,NA,TGTGCCACCAGCAGAGAGGGCGTGCCGAACACTGAAGCTTTCTTT,CATSREGVPNTEAFF
TRBJ2-2,TRBV25-1,NA,NA,TGTGCCAGCAGTGACAGGACCAGCACCGGGGAGCTGTTTTTT,CASSDRTSTGELFF
TRBJ2-2,TRBV11-2,TRBD1,NA,TGTGCCAGCAGGCCAATACAGGGGGCGACGACCGGGGAGCTGTTTTTT,CASRPIQGATTGELFF
TRBJ1-2,TRBV5-6,NA,NA,TGTGCCAGCACCCTGGGCAGGGCTCCTGGGTATGGCTACACCTTC,CASTLGRAPGYGYTF
TRBJ1-5,TRBV2,NA,few,TGTGCCAGCAGAGAATTACAGGCGGGCAATCAGCCCCAGCATTTT,CASRELQAGNQPQHF
TRBJ2-1,TRBV2,NA,NA,TGTGCCAGCAGGGACACAGCAAACAATGAGCAGTTCTTC,CASRDTANNEQFF
TRBJ2-3,TRBV28,NA,NA,TGTGCCAGCAGCCGCCCAAGAATAGATACGCAGTATTTT,CASSRPRIDTQYF
TRBJ1-5,TRBV30,NA,NA,TGTGCCTGGAGTGGTGGAGGAGGAGTTAGCAATCAGCCCCAGCATTTT,CAWSGGGGVSNQPQHF
TRBJ1-6,TRBV6-5,NA,few,TGTGCCAGCAGTTATGGCGGGCGGGGACCCCTCCACTTT,CASSYGGRGPLHF
TRBJ2-3,TRBV18,NA,NA,TGTGCCAGCTCGGTCCGGGTGGGAGATACGCAGTATTTT,CASSVRVGDTQYF
TRBJ2-1,TRBV5-6,NA,NA,TGTGCCAGCAGCCGATTGGGACCCTTGGCACAATGGGAGCAGTTCTTC,CASSRLGPLAQWEQFF
TRBJ1-5,TRBV28,NA,once,TGTGCCAGCAGTTTACCACAGGCAGGTCGCAATCAGCCCCAGCATTTT,CASSLPQAGRNQPQHF
TRBJ2-7,TRBV10-3,TRBD1,NA,TGTGCCATCAGTCCCGGGACAGGGGGAGAAGAGCAGTACTTC,CAISPGTGGEEQYF
TRBJ1-2,TRBV27,TRBD1,NA,TGTGCCAGCAGCCCGGGACAGGGTCGAGTTGGCTACACCTTC,CASSPGQGRVGYTF
TRBJ1-5,TRBV15,NA,once,TGTGCCACCAGCAGAAACAGGGATGTAGATCAGCCCCAGCATTTT,CATSRNRDVDQPQHF
TRBJ2-1,TRBV6-6,TRBD1,NA,TGTGCCAGCAGGACAGGGGGAGGGTTAGCAGAGCAGTTCTTC,CASRTGGGLAEQFF
TRBJ2-2,TRBV5-4,TRBD2,NA,TGTGCCAGCAGCTCCCAGACTAGCGGGGGGGCCGTCGGGGAGCTGTTTTTT,CASSSQTSGGAVGELFF
TRBJ1-5,TRBV6-6,NA,NA,TGTGCCAGCAGTTACTCGGCACAGATCAATCAGCCCCAGCATTTT,CASSYSAQINQPQHF
TRBJ1-6,TRBV4-2,NA,NA,TGTGCCAGCAGTCCCGACAGGAATAATTCACCCCTCCACTTT,CASSPDRNNSPLHF
TRBJ2-3,TRBV6-5,NA,NA,TGTGCCAGCACCCCCGACGGGTCTAGCACAGATACGCAGTATTTT,CASTPDGSSTDTQYF
TRBJ2-2,TRBV9,NA,NA,TGTGCCAGCAGCGTAGGGGGTGTGAACACCGGGGAGCTGTTTTTT,CASSVGGVNTGELFF